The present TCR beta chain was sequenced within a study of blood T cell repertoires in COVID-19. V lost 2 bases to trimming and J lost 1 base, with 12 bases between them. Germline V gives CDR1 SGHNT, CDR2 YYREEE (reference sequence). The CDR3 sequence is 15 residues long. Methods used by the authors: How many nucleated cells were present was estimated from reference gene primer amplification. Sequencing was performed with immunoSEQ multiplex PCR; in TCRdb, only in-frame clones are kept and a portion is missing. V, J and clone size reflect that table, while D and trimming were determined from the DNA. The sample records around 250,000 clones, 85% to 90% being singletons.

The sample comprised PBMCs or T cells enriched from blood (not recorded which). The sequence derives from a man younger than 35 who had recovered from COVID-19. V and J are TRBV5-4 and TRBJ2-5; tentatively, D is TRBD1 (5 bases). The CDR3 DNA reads TGTGCCAGCAGCTTTGCTTTGGACATCCAAGAGACCCAGTACTTC. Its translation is CASSFALDIQETQYF.